This paragraph reports one T cell receptor (beta chain). These data belong to a study of blood T cell repertoires in COVID-19. Repertoires were generated with immunoSEQ multiplex PCR, while TCRdb's copy carries only in-frame clones and drops some. The repertoire has around 250,000 clones, around 90% of them found once; the top ten carry roughly 1.7%. The receptor comes from a woman aged 45-59 years who had recovered from COVID-19. The sequenced material came from PBMCs or T cells enriched from blood (not recorded which).

CDR3 sequence: CASSYSQTSTDTQYF. In DNA, the CDR3 is TGTGCCAGCAGTTACTCGCAGACTAGCACAGATACGCAGTATTTT. The chain combines TRBV6-5 with TRBJ2-3, with D hard to call. CDR3 length: 15 amino acids. Germline CDR1 is MNHEY and CDR2 is SVGAGI. Trimming left V 0 bases short and J 0 bases short, with 7 bases between.